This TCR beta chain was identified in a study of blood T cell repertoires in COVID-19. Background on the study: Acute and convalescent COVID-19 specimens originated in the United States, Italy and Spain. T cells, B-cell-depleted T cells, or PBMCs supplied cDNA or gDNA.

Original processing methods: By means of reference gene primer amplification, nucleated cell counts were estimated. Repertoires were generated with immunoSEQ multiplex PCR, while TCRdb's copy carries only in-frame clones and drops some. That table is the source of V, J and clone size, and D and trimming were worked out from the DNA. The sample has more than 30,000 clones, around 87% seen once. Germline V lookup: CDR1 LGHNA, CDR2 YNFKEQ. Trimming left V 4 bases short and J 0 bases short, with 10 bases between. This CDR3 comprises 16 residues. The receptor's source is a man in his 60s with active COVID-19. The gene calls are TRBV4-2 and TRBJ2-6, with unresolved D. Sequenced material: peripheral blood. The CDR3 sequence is CASSRIQSSGANVLTF. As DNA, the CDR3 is TGTGCCAGCAGCCGGATACAGAGCTCTGGGGCCAACGTCCTGACTTTC.